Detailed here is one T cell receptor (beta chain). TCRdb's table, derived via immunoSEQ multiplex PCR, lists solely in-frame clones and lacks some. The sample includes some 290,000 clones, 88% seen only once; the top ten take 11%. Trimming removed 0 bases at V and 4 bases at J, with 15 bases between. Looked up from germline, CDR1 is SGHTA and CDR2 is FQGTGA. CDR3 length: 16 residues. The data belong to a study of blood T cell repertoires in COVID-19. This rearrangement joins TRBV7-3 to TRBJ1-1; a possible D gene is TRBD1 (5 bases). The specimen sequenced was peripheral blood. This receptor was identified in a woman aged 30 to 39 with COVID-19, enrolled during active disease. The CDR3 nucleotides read TGTGCCAGCAGCTTAACCACGAGGCAGGGAAGCACTGAAGCTTTCTTT. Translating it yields CASSLTTRQGSTEAFF. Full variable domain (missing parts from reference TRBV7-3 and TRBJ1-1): GAGVSQTPSNKVTEKGKYVELRCDPISGHTALYWYRQSLGQGPEFLIYFQGTGAADDSGLPNDRFFAVRPEGSVSTLKIQRTERGDSAVYLCASSLTTRQGSTEAFFGQGTRLTVV.